These T cell receptor beta chains were read from a single sample in a study of control samples from healthy donors and cancer patients. Generated by immunoSEQ multiplex PCR, the TCRdb table keeps only in-frame clones and is missing some. The data contain some 120,000 clones, more than 75% of them singletons. The source material was blood. The receptor set was obtained from a woman aged 70 to 79 in good health. Both conserved end residues are trimmed from each CDR3. Clone size is given for some rows only: seen once, a few or many times, or a class if the clone is expanded.

j_call: TRBJ2-3
v_call: TRBV19
clone_size: -
cdr3_aa: ASSPPGERDTQY

j_call: TRBJ2-1
v_call: TRBV5-6
clone_size: -
cdr3_aa: ASNPDRIYSYNEQF

j_call: TRBJ1-2
v_call: TRBV6-2/TRBV6-3
clone_size: -
cdr3_aa: ASSFTNYGYT

j_call: TRBJ2-2
v_call: TRBV28
clone_size: -
cdr3_aa: ASTQGTGELF

j_call: TRBJ2-3
v_call: TRBV19
clone_size: -
cdr3_aa: ASSIRRNTDTQY

j_call: TRBJ1-1
v_call: TRBV7-9
clone_size: -
cdr3_aa: ASSLGGFLTEAF

j_call: TRBJ2-2
v_call: TRBV7-3
clone_size: once
cdr3_aa: ASSLFTGELF

j_call: TRBJ2-7
v_call: TRBV25-1
clone_size: -
cdr3_aa: ASSEYGFEYEQY

j_call: TRBJ1-1
v_call: TRBV18
clone_size: -
cdr3_aa: ASSPLWGTEAF

j_call: TRBJ1-6
v_call: TRBV14
clone_size: few
cdr3_aa: ASSQGGNSPLH

j_call: TRBJ1-5
v_call: TRBV28
clone_size: -
cdr3_aa: ASSLHAGGNQPQH

j_call: TRBJ1-1
v_call: TRBV19
clone_size: -
cdr3_aa: ASSIDLEFLFAEAF

j_call: TRBJ2-7
v_call: TRBV2
clone_size: -
cdr3_aa: ASSVLRTGSHEQY

j_call: TRBJ1-1
v_call: TRBV7-9
clone_size: -
cdr3_aa: ASSLGQNTEAF

j_call: TRBJ2-1
v_call: TRBV19
clone_size: once
cdr3_aa: ASSIAHTSGGYNEQF

j_call: TRBJ1-2
v_call: TRBV7-9
clone_size: -
cdr3_aa: ASSLAEGLYGYT

j_call: TRBJ2-1
v_call: TRBV7-6
clone_size: -
cdr3_aa: ASSLGRGLGNEQF

j_call: TRBJ1-4
v_call: TRBV3-1/TRBV3-2
clone_size: -
cdr3_aa: ASSHGSRSEKLF

j_call: TRBJ1-6
v_call: TRBV12-3/TRBV12-4
clone_size: -
cdr3_aa: ASSPTGDSPLH

j_call: TRBJ1-1
v_call: TRBV6-5
clone_size: -
cdr3_aa: ASKEEQTLEAF

j_call: TRBJ1-5
v_call: TRBV2
clone_size: -
cdr3_aa: ASSERTGINQPQH

j_call: TRBJ2-7
v_call: TRBV7-9
clone_size: -
cdr3_aa: ASSLVGTEYEQY

j_call: TRBJ2-1
v_call: TRBV3-1/TRBV3-2
clone_size: -
cdr3_aa: ASSQFGGGLYNEQF

j_call: TRBJ1-5
v_call: TRBV4-3
clone_size: -
cdr3_aa: ASSQDLRWDNQPQH

j_call: TRBJ2-5
v_call: TRBV10-3
clone_size: -
cdr3_aa: AISGQGQETQY

j_call: TRBJ1-6
v_call: TRBV5-6
clone_size: few
cdr3_aa: ASSLRTAALH

j_call: TRBJ2-3
v_call: TRBV15
clone_size: few
cdr3_aa: ATSIITSSDTQY

j_call: TRBJ2-4
v_call: TRBV24-1
clone_size: -
cdr3_aa: ATSSKLLAKNIQY

j_call: TRBJ1-2
v_call: TRBV2
clone_size: -
cdr3_aa: ASGEEGFSYGYT

j_call: TRBJ1-3
v_call: TRBV29-1
clone_size: -
cdr3_aa: SVETQFGNTIY

j_call: TRBJ1-2
v_call: TRBV2
clone_size: -
cdr3_aa: ASSEGLGHMLNGYT

j_call: TRBJ2-5
v_call: TRBV5-5
clone_size: -
cdr3_aa: ASSLTRRQETQY

j_call: TRBJ2-6
v_call: TRBV11-3
clone_size: -
cdr3_aa: ASSFQTLSSGANVLT

j_call: TRBJ1-5
v_call: TRBV20-1
clone_size: -
cdr3_aa: SARVGEPQH

j_call: TRBJ2-1
v_call: TRBV7-3
clone_size: -
cdr3_aa: ASSGGAGGEQF

j_call: TRBJ1-1
v_call: TRBV2
clone_size: -
cdr3_aa: ATSTAMNTEAF

j_call: TRBJ1-1
v_call: TRBV4-1
clone_size: -
cdr3_aa: ASSIGTVDTEAF

j_call: TRBJ2-7
v_call: TRBV9
clone_size: -
cdr3_aa: ASSPGGRGYEQY

j_call: TRBJ2-1
v_call: TRBV4-2
clone_size: -
cdr3_aa: ASSQAGAGIDEQF

j_call: TRBJ1-1
v_call: TRBV25-1
clone_size: -
cdr3_aa: ASSDSRLELTEAF